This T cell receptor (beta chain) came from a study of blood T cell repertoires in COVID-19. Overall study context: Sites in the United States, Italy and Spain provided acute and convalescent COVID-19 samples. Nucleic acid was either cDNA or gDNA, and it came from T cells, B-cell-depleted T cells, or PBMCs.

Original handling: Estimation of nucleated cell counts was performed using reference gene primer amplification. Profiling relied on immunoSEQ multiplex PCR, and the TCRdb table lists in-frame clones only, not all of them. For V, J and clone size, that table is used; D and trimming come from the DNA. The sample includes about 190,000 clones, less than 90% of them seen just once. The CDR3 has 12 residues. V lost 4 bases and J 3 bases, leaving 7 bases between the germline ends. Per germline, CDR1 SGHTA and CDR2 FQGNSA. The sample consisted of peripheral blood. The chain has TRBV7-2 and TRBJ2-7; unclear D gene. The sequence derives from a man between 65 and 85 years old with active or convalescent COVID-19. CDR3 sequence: CASSSARYEQYF. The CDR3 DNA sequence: TGTGCCAGCAGCTCAGCCCGCTACGAGCAGTACTTC.